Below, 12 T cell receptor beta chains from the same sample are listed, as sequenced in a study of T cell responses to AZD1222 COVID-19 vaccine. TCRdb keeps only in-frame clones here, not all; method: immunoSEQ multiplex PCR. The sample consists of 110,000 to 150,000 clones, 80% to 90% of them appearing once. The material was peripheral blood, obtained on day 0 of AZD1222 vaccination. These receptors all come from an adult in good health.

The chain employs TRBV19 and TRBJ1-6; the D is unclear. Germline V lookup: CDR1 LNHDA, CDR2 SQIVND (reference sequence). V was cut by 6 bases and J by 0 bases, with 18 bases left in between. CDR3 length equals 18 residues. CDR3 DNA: TGTGCCAGTAGGCCGAGCGGTAAACTCAGCTCCTATAATTCACCCCTCCACTTT. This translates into CASRPSGKLSSYNSPLHF.

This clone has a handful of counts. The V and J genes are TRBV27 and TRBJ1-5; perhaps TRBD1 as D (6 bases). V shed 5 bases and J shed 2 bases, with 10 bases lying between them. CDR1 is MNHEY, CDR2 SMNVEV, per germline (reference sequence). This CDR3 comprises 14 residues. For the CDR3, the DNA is TGTGCCAGCAGTCTTCGGACAGGCAATCAGCCCCAGCATTTT. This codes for CASSLRTGNQPQHF.

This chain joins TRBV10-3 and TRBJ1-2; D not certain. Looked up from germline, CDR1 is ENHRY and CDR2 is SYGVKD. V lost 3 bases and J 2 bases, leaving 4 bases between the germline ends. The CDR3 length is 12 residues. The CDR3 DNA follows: TGTGCCATCAGTGAAGGGAACTATGGCTACACCTTC. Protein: CAISEGNYGYTF.

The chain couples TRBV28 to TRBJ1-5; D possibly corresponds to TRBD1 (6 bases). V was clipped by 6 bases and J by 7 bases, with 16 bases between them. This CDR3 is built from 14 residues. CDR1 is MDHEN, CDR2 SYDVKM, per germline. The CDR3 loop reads CASSTGGGRQPQHF. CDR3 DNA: TGTGCCAGCAGCACCGGCGGGGGGCGGCAGCCCCAGCATTTT.

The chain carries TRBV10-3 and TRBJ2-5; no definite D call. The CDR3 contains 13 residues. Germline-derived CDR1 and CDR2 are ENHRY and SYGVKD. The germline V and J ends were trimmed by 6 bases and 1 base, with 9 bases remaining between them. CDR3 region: CAIRRFPQETQYF. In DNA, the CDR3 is TGTGCCATCAGGAGGTTCCCCCAAGAGACCCAGTACTTC.

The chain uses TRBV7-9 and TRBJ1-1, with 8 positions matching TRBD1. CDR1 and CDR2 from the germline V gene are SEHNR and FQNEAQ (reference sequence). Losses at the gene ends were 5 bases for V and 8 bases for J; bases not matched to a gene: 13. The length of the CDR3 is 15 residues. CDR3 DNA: TGTGCCAGCAGCCCAACAGGGACAGGCTATAGGGAAGCTTTCTTT. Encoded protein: CASSPTGTGYREAFF.

The CDR3 coding sequence is TGTGCCAGCAGCGTAGCCGACGGGCGTGGCTACACCTTC. This sequence encodes CASSVADGRGYTF. This chain uses TRBV9 with TRBJ1-2, with D unresolved. CDR3 length: 13 residues. The V end lost 0 bases, the J end lost 7 bases, and 10 bases lay between the germline ends. The germline V gene encodes CDR1 SGDLS and CDR2 YYNGEE. Complete variable domain (other parts from reference TRBV9 and TRBJ1-2): DSGVTQTPKHLITATGQRVTLRCSPRSGDLSVYWYQQSLDQGLQFLIQYYNGEERAKGNILERFSAQQFPDLHSELNLSSLELGDSALYFCASSVADGRGYTFGSGTRLTVV.

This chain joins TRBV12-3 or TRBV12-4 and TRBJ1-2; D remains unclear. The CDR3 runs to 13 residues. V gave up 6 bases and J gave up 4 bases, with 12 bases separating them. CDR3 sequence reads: CASSLLWGYGYTF. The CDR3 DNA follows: TGTGCCAGCAGCCTTCTGTGGGGCTATGGCTACACCTTC.

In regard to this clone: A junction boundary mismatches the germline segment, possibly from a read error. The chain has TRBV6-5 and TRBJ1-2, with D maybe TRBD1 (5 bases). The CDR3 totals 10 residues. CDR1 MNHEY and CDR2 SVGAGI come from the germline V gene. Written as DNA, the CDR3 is TGTGCCAGCAGCACTGGACACGTTATCTTC. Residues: CASSTGHVIF.

CDR3 nucleotide sequence: TGTGCCAGCAGCAGACAGGGACACACTGAAGCTTTCTTT. Translation: CASSRQGHTEAFF. This chain connects TRBV7-9 to TRBJ1-1; 7 nucleotides align to TRBD1. V trimming: 5 bases; J trimming: 3 bases; junction bases outside the gene matches: 3. The CDR3 contains 13 residues. The germline gives CDR1 SEHNR, CDR2 FQNEAQ (reference sequence).

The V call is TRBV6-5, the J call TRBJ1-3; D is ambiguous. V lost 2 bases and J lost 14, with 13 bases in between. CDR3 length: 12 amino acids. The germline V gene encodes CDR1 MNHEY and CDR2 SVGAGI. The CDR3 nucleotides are TGTGCCAGCAGTTACCTGGAAGGTCGCCTATATTTT. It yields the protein CASSYLEGRLYF.

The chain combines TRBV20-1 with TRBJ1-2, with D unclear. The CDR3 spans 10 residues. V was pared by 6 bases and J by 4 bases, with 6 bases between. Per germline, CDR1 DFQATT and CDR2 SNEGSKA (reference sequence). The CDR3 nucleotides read TGCAGTGCAAGGCCCTATGGCTACACCTTC. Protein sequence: CSARPYGYTF.